These T cell receptor beta chains were read from a single sample in a study of beta chain features in type 1 diabetes. TCRdb keeps only in-frame clones here, not all; method: immunoSEQ multiplex PCR. The table has a few hundred thousand clones, approximately 12% seen once. The sequenced sample consisted of naive CD4+ T cells from blood. Every receptor here comes from a man in his late teens or twenties in good health. Each CDR3 is given with its conserved first and last residue. A D gene is named only where the DNA matches it firmly. The size field is filled for only some rows; it gives once, few, many or a size class.

>TRBV5-1|17|TRBJ2-3|few|TRBD2
TGCGCCAGCAGCCGAGCGGGAGTAAGGGAGAGCACAGATACGCAGTATTTT
CASSRAGVRESTDTQYF
>TRBV28|16|TRBJ2-7|NA|NA
TGTGCCAGCAGTTTGGGCAGGGACACAAGCTCCTACGAGCAGTACTTC
CASSLGRDTSSYEQYF
>TRBV19|17|TRBJ2-3|few|TRBD2
TGTGCCAGTAGTCCCCTCGGACTAGCGGGAGCCACAGATACGCAGTATTTT
CASSPLGLAGATDTQYF
>TRBV25-1|12|TRBJ1-4|NA|TRBD1
TGTGCCAGCCTACAGGGGCTCGAAAAACTGTTTTTT
CASLQGLEKLFF
>TRBV25-1|15|TRBJ2-4|few|TRBD2
TGTGCCAGCAGTGAGGCGGGGGGGGCCAAAAACATTCAGTACTTC
CASSEAGGAKNIQYF
>TRBV18|14|TRBJ2-1|NA|TRBD2
TGTGCCAGCTCACGCGGGACTACCTTGGATGAGCAGTTCTTC
CASSRGTTLDEQFF
>TRBV29-1|13|TRBJ1-4|NA|NA
TGCAGCGCCGCGGGGGGGGGTAATGAAAAACTGTTTTTT
CSAAGGGNEKLFF
>TRBV18|16|TRBJ2-1|few|TRBD2
TGTGCCAGCTCACCAGCCGGGACTAGCGGGATAAATGAGCAGTTCTTC
CASSPAGTSGINEQFF
>TRBV6-5|11|TRBJ2-1|few|NA
TGTGCCAGCAGTTACCGGGACACGGCTTTCTTC
CASSYRDTAFF
>TRBV19|12|TRBJ1-2|few|NA
TGTGCCAGTAGTTCCCAGGGATACGGCTACACCTTC
CASSSQGYGYTF
>TRBV28|13|TRBJ2-7|NA|NA
TGTGCCAGCATCCGGGGTTCCGGCTACGAGCAGTACTTC
CASIRGSGYEQYF
>TRBV5-8|16|TRBJ2-2|NA|NA
TGTGCCAGCAGCTTGGGACTAGTTTTTAACACCGGGGAGCTGTTTTTT
CASSLGLVFNTGELFF
>TRBV6-5|13|TRBJ1-1|NA|NA
TGTGCCTGCAAGGACATCTTAAGTCGTGAAGCTTTCTTT
CACKDILSREAFF
>TRBV9|15|TRBJ2-2|few|NA
TGTGCCAGCAGCGTATTGGGACTCGACACCGGGGAGCTGTTTTTT
CASSVLGLDTGELFF
>TRBV7-2|17|TRBJ2-1|NA|TRBD2
TGTGCCAGCAGCTTTCCCGGGGGGAGGGCCTCGTACAATGAGCAGTTCTTC
CASSFPGGRASYNEQFF
>TRBV18|15|TRBJ2-7|few|TRBD1
TGTGCCAGCTCACCGCCGGGACAGGGGCATAACGAGCAGTACTTC
CASSPPGQGHNEQYF
>TRBV7-3|17|TRBJ2-3|NA|TRBD1
TGTGCCAGCAGCTTAAAGGCAGGGGGAATAGGCACAGATACGCAGTATTTT
CASSLKAGGIGTDTQYF